This T cell receptor (beta chain) was sequenced during a study of OX40 agonist ivuxolimab in advanced cancers. Profiling relied on immunoSEQ multiplex PCR, and the TCRdb table lists in-frame clones only, not all of them. The table has tens of thousands of clones, almost 85% seen once. Study results and caveats: People who partly responded at 0.1-3.0 mg/kg had some of the least clonal expansion seen.

With regard to this clone: Its antigen is not identified.

CDR3 length: 14 amino acids. Germline values: CDR1 MNHEY, CDR2 SMNVEV (reference sequence). Trimming cost V 3 bases and J 3 bases, with 12 bases left between them. The genes are TRBV27 and TRBJ2-7; TRBD1 is a possible D gene (6 bases). Sequencing used CD4+ or CD8+ T cells sorted from blood, obtained in a trial of the OX40 agonist ivuxolimab. The source of this sequence is an adult with an advanced solid tumor such as melanoma, head and neck, liver or kidney cancer. The DNA of the CDR3 is TGTGCCAGCAGTTTGTACAAAGGGGGCTACGAGCAGTACTTC. Its protein product is CASSLYKGGYEQYF.